The 12 T cell receptor beta chains reported below all come from one sample, sequenced in a study of CD8+ T cells in alopecia areata. The authors extracted RNA and reverse transcribed it into cDNA as the sequencing template. Libraries were prepared by immunoSEQ multiplex PCR; TCRdb keeps only in-frame clonotypes and omits some of them. This table holds some 210,000 clones, about three fifths found once. Material: CD4+ T cells sorted from blood, obtained at week 0. The origin of the receptors is a human donor with alopecia areata.

This clone appeared once. V is TRBV4-1 and J is TRBJ2-2; D unresolved. Trimming took off 1 base at V and 0 bases at J, with 6 bases between the two ends. CDR1 MGHRA and CDR2 YSYEKL come from the germline V gene. The CDR3 is 15 amino acids. CDR3 region: CASSQGDANTGELFF. In DNA form, the CDR3 reads TGCGCCAGCAGCCAAGGAGATGCGAACACCGGGGAGCTGTTTTTT.

This clone was counted a few times. The chain joins TRBV29-1 to TRBJ1-1; the D gene is possibly TRBD1 (5 bases). V gave up 7 bases and J gave up 1 base, with 13 bases separating them. This CDR3 has 13 amino acids. From germline, CDR1 is SQVTM and CDR2 ANQGSEA. The CDR3: CSARDAPNTEAFF. In DNA form, the CDR3 reads TGCAGCGCCCGGGACGCCCCGAACACTGAAGCTTTCTTT.

The V call is TRBV30, the J call TRBJ1-2; D is uncertain. Germline V CDR1 and CDR2: GTSNPN, SVGIG (reference sequence). Deletions cut 0 bases from V and 7 bases from J, with 12 bases between. CDR3 length: 13 residues. CDR3 residues: CAWSVGLEGGYTF. The DNA for the CDR3 is TGTGCCTGGAGTGTAGGGCTTGAGGGTGGCTACACCTTC.

The CDR3 DNA reads TGCAGCGTTGAAGATCTTGGCGGGAGTGGGAAAGATACGCAGTATTTT. As protein: CSVEDLGGSGKDTQYF. The V call is TRBV29-1, the J call TRBJ2-3; 7 nucleotides line up with TRBD2. This CDR3 has 16 amino acids. The ends lost 0 bases at V and 5 bases at J; junction bases unmatched: 11. CDR1 is SQVTM and CDR2 is ANQGSEA in the germline V gene.

V and J are TRBV25-1 and TRBJ1-2; maybe TRBD1 (6 bases). V lost 2 bases and J lost 2, with 6 bases in between. Germline V CDR1 and CDR2: MGHDK, SYGVNS. The CDR3 loop spans 13 amino acids. The CDR3 DNA is TGTGCCAGCAGTGAAACAGGGAACTATGGCTACACCTTC. This translates into CASSETGNYGYTF.

This clone was seen only a few times. The V and J genes are TRBV2 and TRBJ1-6; D is unclear. Per the germline V gene, CDR1 is SNHLY and CDR2 is FYNNEI. V was cut by 7 bases and J by 7 bases, with 8 bases left in between. The CDR3 runs to 12 residues. CDR3 coding DNA: TGTGCCAGCAAAGACCTCAATTCACCCCTCCACTTT. As protein: CASKDLNSPLHF.

The CDR3 region is CASSFDVVSYEQYF. For the CDR3, the DNA is TGTGCCAGCAGCTTCGATGTAGTCTCCTACGAGCAGTACTTC. V is TRBV6-1 and J is TRBJ2-7; D call uncertain. The V gene's germline CDR1 is MNHNS and CDR2 SASEGT. The CDR3 length is 14 residues. V was cut by 6 bases and J by 0 bases, with 12 bases left in between.

This chain links TRBV6-5 with TRBJ2-7; unclear D gene. V was cut by 2 bases and J by 0 bases, with 5 bases left in between. Germline CDR1 reads MNHEY; CDR2 reads SVGAGI. This CDR3 has 13 amino acids. The CDR3 DNA reads TGTGCCAGCAGTTACACGACCTCCTACGAGCAGTACTTC. Its translation is CASSYTTSYEQYF.

This clone has only one observation. The rearrangement joins TRBV5-1 to TRBJ2-7, with D tentatively TRBD1 (5 bases). The CDR3 is 14 amino acids. Per germline, CDR1 SGHRS and CDR2 YFSETQ. The V end lost 1 base, the J end lost 2 bases, and 10 bases lay between the germline ends. CDR3 amino acids: CASSLYPGTYEQYF. The CDR3 DNA follows: TGCGCCAGCAGCTTGTATCCAGGGACCTACGAGCAGTACTTC.

The rearrangement uses TRBV30 and TRBJ1-2; 7 nucleotides agree with TRBD1. Germline lookup yields CDR1 GTSNPN and CDR2 SVGIG (reference sequence). The CDR3 spans 13 residues. The ends lost 3 bases at V and 8 bases at J; junction bases unmatched: 9. The CDR3 DNA reads TGTGCCTGGAGGACACAGGGGCAGTGGGGCTACACCTTC. Protein sequence: CAWRTQGQWGYTF. The full variable domain, with the rest looked up from reference TRBV30 and TRBJ1-2, is SQTIHQWPATLVQPVGSPLSLECTVEGTSNPNLYWYRQAAGRGLQLLFYSVGIGQISSEVPQNLSASRPQDRQFILSSKKLLLSDSGFYLCAWRTQGQWGYTFGSGTRLTVV.

The chain recombines TRBV11-2 with TRBJ2-2; 8 bases are a match to TRBD2. CDR3 length: 16 residues. Germline V gives CDR1 SGHAT, CDR2 FQNNGV. The V and J ends lost 3 bases and 0 bases, in that order; junction bases with no gene match: 3. The CDR3 reads CASSFPGLANTGELFF. As DNA, the CDR3 is TGTGCCAGCAGCTTCCCGGGACTAGCGAACACCGGGGAGCTGTTTTTT.

The rearrangement uses TRBV9 and TRBJ2-1; TRBD2 agrees at 7 bases. V lost 4 bases and J lost 7; bases outside the gene matches: 11. This CDR3 contains 15 residues. Germline V gene lookup returns CDR1 SGDLS and CDR2 YYNGEE. DNA of the CDR3: TGTGCCAGCAGCCCTAGGGGAGGGCACTTTAATGAGCAGTTCTTC. Its protein product is CASSPRGGHFNEQFF.